The source of this TCR beta chain is a study of blood T cell repertoires in COVID-19. The wider study: Samples representing acute and convalescent COVID-19 were sourced from the United States, Italy and Spain.

During active infection, Seattle patients enrolled and were then monitored through disease. The CDR3 runs to 18 residues. Germline CDR1 is LNHDA and CDR2 is SQIVND (reference sequence). Trimming took off 5 bases at V and 5 bases at J, with 27 bases between the two ends. Libraries were prepared by immunoSEQ multiplex PCR; TCRdb keeps only in-frame clonotypes and omits some of them. This sample yields about 150,000 clones, of which 85% to 90% are seen a single time; 10% to 15% belongs to the top ten. Sequencing was done on a sample of peripheral blood. The TCR comes from a young man with COVID-19, enrolled during active disease. This sequence joins TRBV19 and TRBJ2-5, with D maybe TRBD2 (5 bases). This CDR3 reads CASSEVKVATARRETQYF. As DNA, the CDR3 is TGTGCCAGTAGTGAGGTTAAGGTAGCGACGGCGCGGCGGGAGACCCAGTACTTC.